Below, 30 T cell receptor beta chains from the same sample are listed, as sequenced in a study of blood T cell repertoires in COVID-19. The protocol was immunoSEQ multiplex PCR, while the TCRdb copy is restricted to in-frame clones and leaves out a portion. The sample lists around 170,000 clones, 83% occurring once. The sample taken for sequencing was peripheral blood. These receptors all come from a woman in her thirties or forties with acute or convalescent COVID-19.

The chain recombines TRBV7-2 with TRBJ1-6; perhaps TRBD1 as D (5 bases). The germline gives CDR1 SGHTA, CDR2 FQGNSA. Trimming cost V 6 bases and J 6 bases, with 15 bases left between them. The CDR3 has 15 residues. The CDR3 reads CASRMSGQINSPLHF. In DNA, the CDR3 is TGTGCCAGCAGAATGTCAGGGCAGATTAATTCACCCCTCCACTTT.

This rearrangement joins TRBV5-6 to TRBJ1-6, with TRBD1 identical over 9 bases. CDR1 is SGHDT, CDR2 YYEEEE, per germline. V lost 4 bases, J lost 4 bases, and 6 bases stayed unmatched. The CDR3 spans 16 residues. The CDR3 loop reads CASSLPGTGYNSPLHF. The CDR3 DNA is TGTGCCAGCAGCCTGCCCGGGACAGGGTATAATTCACCCCTCCACTTT.

The rearrangement links TRBV3-1 (or the pseudogene TRBV3-2) to TRBJ2-5, with TRBD2 identical over 8 bases. CDR3 length equals 16 residues. Germline assignment: CDR1 LGHDT and CDR2 YNNKEL (reference sequence). V dropped 3 bases and J dropped 5; count of bases not matched to a gene: 11. Here the CDR3 DNA reads TGTGCCAGCAGCCATGGGCTAGCGGGTCGATCGGAGACCCAGTACTTC. This codes for CASSHGLAGRSETQYF.

The V gene is TRBV5-1, the J gene TRBJ2-5, with D possibly matching TRBD1 (5 bases). The CDR3 extends over 15 amino acids. With 0 bases removed from V and 1 base from J, the gap between germline ends came to 10 bases. Germline V gene lookup returns CDR1 SGHRS and CDR2 YFSETQ. CDR3 DNA: TGCGCCAGCAGCTTGGCTACAGGACCCCAAGAGACCCAGTACTTC. Translated: CASSLATGPQETQYF. The complete variable domain, with remaining parts taken from reference TRBV5-1 and TRBJ2-5, reads KAGVTQTPRYLIKTRGQQVTLSCSPISGHRSVSWYQQTPGQGLQFLFEYFSETQRNKGNFPGRFSGRQFSNSRSEMNVSTLELGDSALYLCASSLATGPQETQYFGPGTRLLVL.

The chain joins TRBV7-7 to TRBJ2-1, with TRBD2 matching over 12 bases. Per germline, CDR1 SSHAT and CDR2 FNYEAQ (reference sequence). The CDR3 is 13 amino acids. V lost 1 base and J lost 12; bases outside the gene matches: 1. The DNA of the CDR3 is TGTGCCAGCAGCTTAGGGACTAGCGGGGCGCAGTTCTTC. Translated: CASSLGTSGAQFF.

CDR3 in amino acids: CASSTKKTTYNEQFF. CDR3 nucleotide sequence: TGTGCCAGTAGTACAAAAAAGACTACCTACAATGAGCAGTTCTTC. The rearrangement uses TRBV19 and TRBJ2-1, with D possibly TRBD2 on 5 matching bases. Per the germline V gene, CDR1 is LNHDA and CDR2 is SQIVND (reference sequence). The V end lost 4 bases, the J end lost 2 bases, and 12 bases lay between the germline ends. The CDR3 spans 15 residues.

The genes are TRBV5-1 and TRBJ2-1, with TRBD2 matching over 14 bases. The length of the CDR3 is 16 residues. The germline V gene has CDR1 SGHRS and CDR2 YFSETQ. The V and J ends lost 0 bases and 9 bases, in that order; junction bases with no gene match: 5. CDR3 protein: CASSLVGLAGEGEQFF. CDR3 coding DNA: TGCGCCAGCAGCTTGGTGGGACTAGCGGGAGAGGGTGAGCAGTTCTTC.

V usage is TRBV28 and J usage is TRBJ1-5; tentatively, D is TRBD1 (5 bases). The germline gives CDR1 MDHEN, CDR2 SYDVKM. V was trimmed by 7 bases and J by 0 bases, leaving 10 bases between them. The length of the CDR3 is 14 residues. The CDR3 region is CASIKGDSNQPQHF. The DNA for the CDR3 is TGTGCCAGCATAAAAGGGGATAGCAATCAGCCCCAGCATTTT.

The V gene is TRBV27, the J gene TRBJ2-7, with 12 nucleotides matching TRBD2. The CDR3 totals 15 residues. V dropped 5 bases and J dropped 3; count of bases not matched to a gene: 5. The V gene's germline CDR1 is MNHEY and CDR2 SMNVEV (reference sequence). Written as DNA, the CDR3 is TGTGCCAGCAGTCTCGGACTAGCGGGATACTACGAGCAGTACTTC. Residues: CASSLGLAGYYEQYF.

The J gene is TRBJ2-7, the V gene TRBV5-4; 11 nucleotides line up with TRBD1. CDR1 is SGHNT, CDR2 YYREEE, per germline (reference sequence). This CDR3 has 17 amino acids. J gave up 3 bases and V 3 bases, and 11 bases lay outside the gene matches. This chain's CDR3 is CASSSGQGALVIYEQYF. In nucleotides, the CDR3 is TGTGCCAGCAGCTCTGGACAGGGGGCACTTGTCATCTACGAGCAGTACTTC.

The DNA of the CDR3 is TGTGCCAGCAGTTATCAAGGCGGCGGAACTGAAGCTTTCTTT. Its protein product is CASSYQGGGTEAFF. This chain connects TRBV6-5 to TRBJ1-1, with D uncertain. The V end lost 3 bases, the J end lost 5 bases, and 13 bases lay between the germline ends. This CDR3 comprises 14 residues. The germline gives CDR1 MNHEY, CDR2 SVGAGI.

The chain has TRBV28 and TRBJ2-7; TRBD1 matches 8 bases. The germline CDR1 and CDR2 sequences are MDHEN and SYDVKM. With V trimmed by 7 bases and J by 6 bases, 14 bases remained unmatched. The CDR3 length is 15 residues. The CDR3 sequence: CASNPTGGRMGEQYF. CDR3 nucleotide sequence: TGTGCCAGCAACCCTACAGGGGGGAGAATGGGCGAGCAGTACTTC. The full variable domain, completed using reference TRBV28 and TRBJ2-7, is DVKVTQSSRYLVKRTGEKVFLECVQDMDHENMFWYRQDPGLGLRLIYFSYDVKMKEKGDIPEGYSVSREKKERFSLILESASTNQTSMYLCASNPTGGRMGEQYFGPGTRLTVT.

In regard to this clone: This sample includes further DNA sequences coding for the same CDR3. V is TRBV15 and J is TRBJ2-7, with D perhaps TRBD1 (5 bases). CDR1 LNHNV and CDR2 YYDKDF come from the germline V gene (reference sequence). V lost 0 bases and J lost 3, with 9 bases in between. The length of the CDR3 is 14 residues. The CDR3 DNA is TGTGCCACCAGCAGAGACAGGGTTAGCTACGAGCAGTACTTC. Its translation is CATSRDRVSYEQYF.

The V gene is TRBV19, the J gene TRBJ1-3; 7 nucleotides align to TRBD1. Germline CDR1 is LNHDA and CDR2 is SQIVND (reference sequence). The CDR3 is made up of 19 amino acids. The ends lost 5 bases at V and 1 base at J; junction bases unmatched: 17. The CDR3 nucleotides are TGTGCCAGTAGTGACCGACCAACAGGGGCTCCTGTTTCTGGAAACACCATATATTTT. Protein product: CASSDRPTGAPVSGNTIYF.

The chain has TRBV5-5 and TRBJ1-1; possible D gene TRBD1, 5 bases. The CDR3 has 16 amino acids. Trimming removed 4 bases from V and 3 bases from J, with 19 bases in between. In germline, CDR1 is SGHKS, CDR2 YYEKEE (reference sequence). The CDR3 region is CASSLGYGAGYTEAFF. The DNA for the CDR3 is TGTGCCAGCAGCCTTGGATATGGGGCAGGATACACTGAAGCTTTCTTT.

CDR3 amino acids: CASSLGTGNEETQYF. The CDR3 bases are TGCGCCAGCAGCCTCGGGACAGGGAATGAAGAGACCCAGTACTTC. This sequence joins TRBV5-1 and TRBJ2-5; 9 nucleotides line up with TRBD1. Germline V gene sequence: CDR1 SGHRS, CDR2 YFSETQ. V was clipped by 4 bases and J by 3 bases; unmatched bases: 7. This CDR3 is built from 15 residues.

The chain employs TRBV29-1 and TRBJ2-7, with D perhaps matching TRBD2 (7 bases). V shed 5 bases and J shed 5 bases, with 19 bases lying between them. Germline CDR1 and CDR2: SQVTM and ANQGSEA. This CDR3 contains 14 residues. CDR3 sequence reads: CSVLPGGAFHEQYF. CDR3 DNA: TGCAGCGTTCTCCCTGGGGGGGCGTTTCACGAGCAGTACTTC.

In this sample, this clone turned up a few times. The chain employs TRBV28 and TRBJ1-1, with D maybe TRBD1 (5 bases). Germline-derived CDR1 and CDR2 are MDHEN and SYDVKM. The CDR3 contains 18 residues. Trimming removed 2 bases from V and 0 bases from J, with 19 bases in between. Here the CDR3 DNA reads TGTGCCAGCAGTTTAGGTTTTTTCCAGGGCCGCATGAACACTGAAGCTTTCTTT. This gives the protein CASSLGFFQGRMNTEAFF.

The chain has TRBV6-5 and TRBJ1-5; TRBD1 matches at 7 bases. This CDR3 is built from 14 residues. Trimming took 7 bases from V and 2 from J; bases not matched to a gene: 5. Germline V gene sequence: CDR1 MNHEY, CDR2 SVGAGI. CDR3 protein: CASNLRGGNQPQHF. CDR3 DNA sequence: TGTGCCAGCAATCTCAGGGGGGGCAATCAGCCCCAGCATTTT.

J is TRBJ1-3 and V is TRBV28; 10 nucleotides match TRBD1. Per the germline V gene, CDR1 is MDHEN and CDR2 is SYDVKM. The V gene end was trimmed by 6 bases and the J gene end by 0 bases; junction bases not matched to a gene: 8. The CDR3 runs to 17 residues. This CDR3 reads CASSSGQGDTSGNTIYF. As DNA, the CDR3 is TGTGCCAGCAGCAGTGGACAGGGGGACACCTCTGGAAACACCATATATTTT.

The chain employs TRBV30 and TRBJ1-4; TRBD1 matches 8 bases. CDR1 and CDR2 (germline): GTSNPN, SVGIG (reference sequence). CDR3 length equals 15 residues. With V trimmed by 2 bases and J by 4 bases, 6 bases remained unmatched. The DNA for the CDR3 is TGTGCCTGGAGTCCGAAACAGGGGGATAATGAAAAACTGTTTTTT. Translated, it gives CAWSPKQGDNEKLFF.

The chain employs TRBV7-2 and TRBJ2-2, with 9 bases identical to TRBD1. There are 15 residues in the CDR3. Germline lookup yields CDR1 SGHTA and CDR2 FQGNSA. The V segment lost 3 bases and the J segment 4 bases; nucleotides outside the gene matches: 3. CDR3 protein: CASSFGTGLTGELFF. The CDR3 region has the DNA TGTGCCAGCAGCTTCGGGACAGGGCTCACCGGGGAGCTGTTTTTT.

CDR3 sequence: CASRRGGYEQYF. The CDR3 DNA reads as TGTGCCAGCAGACGGGGGGGCTACGAGCAGTACTTC. V and J are TRBV28 and TRBJ2-7; 8 bases match TRBD2. Trimming cost V 6 bases and J 3 bases; bases outside gene matches: 1. From germline, CDR1 is MDHEN and CDR2 SYDVKM. The CDR3 contains 12 residues. The variable domain in full, with the rest retrieved from reference TRBV28 and TRBJ2-7, is DVKVTQSSRYLVKRTGEKVFLECVQDMDHENMFWYRQDPGLGLRLIYFSYDVKMKEKGDIPEGYSVSREKKERFSLILESASTNQTSMYLCASRRGGYEQYFGPGTRLTVT.

This rearrangement joins TRBV5-6 to TRBJ2-7; D is possibly TRBD1 (6 bases). Per the germline V gene, CDR1 is SGHDT and CDR2 is YYEEEE. This CDR3 has 14 residues. Between the trimmed V and J ends, which lost 4 bases and 6 bases, there was a span of 17 bases. The CDR3 reads CASSPTQTGVEQYF. The CDR3 nucleotides are TGTGCCAGCAGCCCCACCCAGACAGGCGTCGAGCAGTACTTC.

The V and J genes are TRBV6-5 and TRBJ2-5; no clear D gene. Germline V gene sequence: CDR1 MNHEY, CDR2 SVGAGI. With 5 bases removed from V and 1 base from J, the gap between germline ends came to 14 bases. The CDR3 extends over 15 amino acids. CDR3 DNA: TGTGCCAGCAGTAGGTCCCGAGGCGGCCAAGAGACCCAGTACTTC. The encoded protein is CASSRSRGGQETQYF.

The chain links TRBV2 to TRBJ2-7, with 8 positions matching TRBD1. This CDR3 contains 15 residues. Germline CDR1 is SNHLY and CDR2 is FYNNEI. J was trimmed by 0 bases and V by 11 bases; bases with no gene match: 12. The DNA of the CDR3 is TGTGCCGGGCCCCGGACAGGGCCGAGCTCCTACGAGCAGTACTTC. Protein sequence: CAGPRTGPSSYEQYF.

This clone was found a few times. The CDR3 region has the DNA TGTGCCATCAAGCAGGGAACGGCTCAAGAGACCCAGTACTTC. Residues: CAIKQGTAQETQYF. The V call is TRBV10-3, the J call TRBJ2-5; possibly TRBD1 for D (5 bases). Looked up from germline, CDR1 is ENHRY and CDR2 is SYGVKD. CDR3 length: 14 residues. Trimming removed 7 bases at V and 2 bases at J, with 14 bases between.

The chain employs TRBV19 and TRBJ1-5; D uncertain. The V gene's germline CDR1 is LNHDA and CDR2 SQIVND (reference sequence). The CDR3 length is 13 residues. Trimming removed 4 bases from V and 6 bases from J, with 10 bases in between. CDR3 residues: CASSSGAAQPQHF. CDR3 DNA: TGTGCCAGTAGTAGCGGAGCGGCTCAGCCCCAGCATTTT.

V is TRBV18 and J is TRBJ2-1; 9 bases are a match to TRBD2. Germline V gives CDR1 KGHSH, CDR2 LQKENI. This CDR3 comprises 15 residues. The junction had 7 bases not matched to a gene; V was cut back by 3 bases and J by 7 bases. CDR3 DNA: TGTGCCAGCTCACCGCCTAGCGGGGTACTTAATGAGCAGTTCTTC. Protein sequence: CASSPPSGVLNEQFF.

V usage is TRBV18 and J usage is TRBJ1-2, with D possibly TRBD1 on 5 matching bases. The CDR3 length is 13 residues. The germline gives CDR1 KGHSH, CDR2 LQKENI. V was pared by 3 bases and J by 2 bases, with 7 bases between. The CDR3 loop is CASSPDKNYGYTF. CDR3 in DNA: TGTGCCAGCTCACCGGACAAAAACTATGGCTACACCTTC. Using reference TRBV18 and TRBJ1-2 for the parts outside the CDR3, the full variable domain is NAGVMQNPRHLVRRRGQEARLRCSPMKGHSHVYWYRQLPEEGLKFMVYLQKENIIDESGMPKERFSAEFPKEGPSILRIQQVVRGDSAAYFCASSPDKNYGYTFGSGTRLTVV.